The clone carrying this T cell receptor (beta chain) was detected ten times or more. Its antigen remains unidentified. This CDR3 is built from 12 residues. Germline lookup yields CDR1 ENHRY and CDR2 SYGVKD. Trimming cost V 0 bases and J 1 base, with 0 bases left between them. Making the bulk TCR libraries relied on previously described methods and listed TCR primers. In TCRdb, the PCR reads were re-called with MiXCR into one record per CDR3 protein. The sample contains under 600,000 distinct CDR3 sequences, around 23% of which appear only once. The data were obtained in a study of molecular identifiers for immune sequencing clone quantification. Findings and limits, study-wide: With a barcode shared among identical TCR molecules, highly expanded clone sizes could be underestimated.

Naive CD8 sequencing libraries were generated from approximately 20,000 to 1,000,000 sorted cells, with 10%, 30% or 50% RNA as input. The CD8+CD4-CCR7+CD45RA+ phenotype defined the sorted naive CD8 T cells. The clonotype originates from a human donor in good health. Some libraries in this study had Jurkat cell RNA spiked in. The chain has TRBV10-3 and TRBJ2-5; D remains ambiguous. Sequencing input: naive CD8+ T cells from blood, with Jurkat cell RNA spiked in. Subset reported: FACS-sorted CD8+CD4-CCR7+CD45RA+ naive T cells. The CDR3 sequence: CAISESQETQYF. In nucleotides, the CDR3 is TGTGCCATCAGTGAGTCCCAAGAGACCCAGTACTTC.